Below are 22 T cell receptor beta chains sequenced from a single sample in a study of OX40 agonist ivuxolimab in advanced cancers. Method: immunoSEQ multiplex PCR; TCRdb's copy keeps in-frame clones and lacks some. The data show around 62,000 clones, with around nine tenths seen just once and 0.27% held by the top ten. The input for sequencing was CD4+ or CD8+ T cells sorted from blood, taken in a trial of the OX40 agonist ivuxolimab. The receptors here all came from an adult with an advanced solid tumor such as melanoma, head and neck, liver or kidney cancer.

This clone was seen a single time. J is TRBJ2-7 and V is TRBV5-4; D could derive from TRBD1 or TRBD2 (6 bases each). In germline, CDR1 is SGHNT, CDR2 YYREEE (reference sequence). V was trimmed by 5 bases and J by 1 base, leaving 13 bases between them. This CDR3 comprises 14 residues. This CDR3 is CASSWGAGSYEQYF. For the CDR3, the DNA is TGTGCCAGCAGTTGGGGGGCAGGGTCCTACGAGCAGTACTTC.

This clone has just one count. This chain uses TRBV7-9 with TRBJ2-2; no definite D call. This CDR3 comprises 16 residues. CDR1 is SEHNR and CDR2 is FQNEAQ in the germline V gene (reference sequence). The V gene lost 1 base and the J gene lost 4 bases, with 13 bases spanning the gap. CDR3 sequence (DNA): TGTGCCAGCAGCTTAGTCCGAGACATTTTCACCGGGGAGCTGTTTTTT. It yields the protein CASSLVRDIFTGELFF.

The chain recombines TRBV4-2 with TRBJ2-7; D is ambiguous. The CDR3 contains 14 residues. From germline, CDR1 is LGHNA and CDR2 YNFKEQ. Trimming took off 0 bases at V and 2 bases at J, with 8 bases between the two ends. CDR3 region: CASSQDLNTYEQYF. In DNA, the CDR3 is TGTGCCAGCAGCCAAGATTTGAATACCTACGAGCAGTACTTC.

This rearrangement joins TRBV5-8 to TRBJ1-5, with TRBD1 matching over 8 bases. This CDR3 has 11 amino acids. V lost 5 bases and J lost 12; bases outside the gene matches: 4. Looked up from germline, CDR1 is SGHTS and CDR2 is YDEGEE. The CDR3 DNA follows: TGTGCCAGCAGGGCGACAGGGGTCCAGCATTTT. It translates to CASRATGVQHF.

The rearrangement links TRBV5-1 to TRBJ2-7, with 8 bases fitting TRBD1. The CDR3 totals 13 residues. CDR1 and CDR2 (germline): SGHRS, YFSETQ. Trimming removed 7 bases from V and 6 bases from J; junction bases left unmatched: 9. As DNA, the CDR3 is TGCGCCAGCGGGGGACAGGACGGGGTCGAGCAGTACTTC. Its translation is CASGGQDGVEQYF. Drawing the rest from reference TRBV5-1 and TRBJ2-7, the complete variable domain is KAGVTQTPRYLIKTRGQQVTLSCSPISGHRSVSWYQQTPGQGLQFLFEYFSETQRNKGNFPGRFSGRQFSNSRSEMNVSTLELGDSALYLCASGGQDGVEQYFGPGTRLTVT.

The chain joins TRBV4-2 to TRBJ1-2; D is undetermined. V lost 0 bases and J 0 bases, leaving 11 bases between the germline ends. Germline V gives CDR1 LGHNA, CDR2 YNFKEQ. There are 16 residues in the CDR3. The CDR3 coding sequence is TGTGCCAGCAGCCAAGATCCCGGGGTAGCTAACTATGGCTACACCTTC. It encodes CASSQDPGVANYGYTF.

V is TRBV5-1 and J is TRBJ1-1; D not certain. This CDR3 spans 13 amino acids. Germline loops: CDR1 SGHRS, CDR2 YFSETQ. Trimming pared 0 bases from V and 0 bases from J, leaving 3 bases between. The chain's CDR3 is CASSLALNTEAFF. The CDR3 DNA is TGCGCCAGCAGCTTGGCGTTGAACACTGAAGCTTTCTTT.

The V and J genes are TRBV7-2 and TRBJ1-5, with D perhaps matching TRBD1 (5 bases). In germline, CDR1 is SGHTA, CDR2 FQGNSA. V gave up 4 bases and J gave up 1 base, with 14 bases separating them. The CDR3 is 16 residues long. The CDR3 reads CASSSHAPGSNQPQHF. The CDR3 coding sequence is TGTGCCAGCAGCTCCCACGCCCCAGGGAGCAATCAGCCCCAGCATTTT.

The CDR3 loop reads CASSFDREGTQYF. CDR3 coding DNA: TGTGCCAGCAGCTTCGATCGGGAGGGGACCCAGTACTTC. The chain carries TRBV5-4 and TRBJ2-5; 8 bases fit TRBD2. Germline V gives CDR1 SGHNT, CDR2 YYREEE (reference sequence). J gave up 7 bases and V 2 bases, and 4 bases lay outside the gene matches. CDR3 size: 13 residues.

The CDR3 bases are TGTGCCAGTTCGTTGGAGGACAGGGGTCTTAATCAGCCCCAGCATTTT. Its protein product is CASSLEDRGLNQPQHF. The rearrangement links TRBV19 to TRBJ1-5; 9 bases match TRBD1. The V gene end was trimmed by 8 bases and the J gene end by 4 bases; junction bases not matched to a gene: 12. The germline V gene has CDR1 LNHDA and CDR2 SQIVND (reference sequence). The CDR3 contains 16 residues.

The J gene is TRBJ2-1, the V gene TRBV7-2; TRBD2 agrees at 7 bases. This CDR3 has 15 residues. Germline-derived CDR1 and CDR2 are SGHTA and FQGNSA. Trimming cost V 4 bases and J 12 bases; bases outside gene matches: 15. In DNA, the CDR3 is TGTGCCAGCAGCTCGGGGGGTAGCGTCACCTTCGGGCAGTTCTTC. Its protein product is CASSSGGSVTFGQFF.

The V call is TRBV5-1, the J call TRBJ2-5; no clear D. Germline assignment: CDR1 SGHRS and CDR2 YFSETQ. V was shortened by 2 bases and J by 5 bases, with 10 bases between the two germline ends. CDR3 length equals 13 residues. CDR3 in amino acids: CASSFQAGETQYF. The CDR3 bases are TGCGCCAGCAGCTTTCAGGCCGGGGAGACCCAGTACTTC.

This chain joins TRBV7-2 and TRBJ2-5; TRBD1 is a possible D gene (7 bases). The last part of the DNA fits TRBJ2-7 better; the J call may be wrong. Germline values: CDR1 SGHTA, CDR2 FQGNSA. This CDR3 spans 18 amino acids. In DNA form, the CDR3 reads TGTGCCAGCAGCTTACCGGACAGGTACCGGGACTTTCCATACGAGCAGTACTTC. It yields the protein CASSLPDRYRDFPYEQYF.

This clone was observed once. The gene calls are TRBV7-9 and TRBJ2-1; D ambiguous. The germline V gene encodes CDR1 SEHNR and CDR2 FQNEAQ (reference sequence). V gave up 7 bases and J gave up 6 bases, with 10 bases separating them. This CDR3 has 12 amino acids. The CDR3: CASNPTGNEQFF. The CDR3 bases are TGTGCCAGCAATCCGACCGGCAATGAGCAGTTCTTC.

This chain uses TRBV11-2 with TRBJ2-1; 7 bases are shared with TRBD2. The germline V gene encodes CDR1 SGHAT and CDR2 FQNNGV. V was clipped by 7 bases and J by 15 bases; unmatched bases: 15. This CDR3 spans 13 amino acids. The CDR3 bases are TGTGCCAGCACCATAGCGGGTGCTCCGGCCCCGTTCTTC. It specifies CASTIAGAPAPFF.

The count of this clone is one. The chain uses TRBV19 and TRBJ1-5; D remains ambiguous. The CDR3 runs 14 residues. V was pared by 0 bases and J by 2 bases, with 5 bases between. The germline V gene encodes CDR1 LNHDA and CDR2 SQIVND (reference sequence). The CDR3 reads CASSIELGNQPQHF. CDR3 nucleotides: TGTGCCAGTAGTATAGAACTAGGCAATCAGCCCCAGCATTTT.

On this clone itself: Different DNA sequences within this sample yield the same CDR3. This chain uses TRBV9 with TRBJ1-3; TRBD1 aligns across 10 bases. CDR3 length: 14 amino acids. Trimming removed 7 bases from V and 4 bases from J; junction bases left unmatched: 5. Per germline, CDR1 SGDLS and CDR2 YYNGEE. The CDR3 spells CASSLTGGGNTIYF. The CDR3 DNA follows: TGTGCCAGCTCCCTGACAGGGGGCGGAAACACCATATATTTT. Full variable domain (missing parts from reference TRBV9 and TRBJ1-3): DSGVTQTPKHLITATGQRVTLRCSPRSGDLSVYWYQQSLDQGLQFLIQYYNGEERAKGNILERFSAQQFPDLHSELNLSSLELGDSALYFCASSLTGGGNTIYFGEGSWLTVV.

A remark on this clone: Other DNA sequences in this sample translate to the same CDR3. The gene calls are TRBV18 and TRBJ2-5; maybe TRBD2 (6 bases). V was pared by 3 bases and J by 4 bases, with 6 bases between. Germline values: CDR1 KGHSH, CDR2 LQKENI. This CDR3 contains 12 residues. The CDR3 nucleotides are TGTGCCAGCTCACCGGGGGGAGAGACCCAGTACTTC. Its translation is CASSPGGETQYF.

The chain recombines TRBV5-1 with TRBJ2-1; TRBD2 agrees at 14 bases. There are 17 residues in the CDR3. Trimming removed 1 base from V and 7 bases from J; junction bases left unmatched: 7. CDR1 SGHRS and CDR2 YFSETQ come from the germline V gene. The CDR3: CASSLNGLAGGGNEQFF. The CDR3 nucleotides are TGCGCCAGCAGCTTGAACGGACTAGCGGGAGGAGGGAATGAGCAGTTCTTC.

The V and J genes are TRBV6-1 and TRBJ2-1; TRBD1 matches at 7 bases. Germline loops: CDR1 MNHNS, CDR2 SASEGT. The length of the CDR3 is 17 residues. The junction had 7 bases not matched to a gene; V was cut back by 2 bases and J by 0 bases. The CDR3 DNA reads as TGTGCCAGCAGTGAAATTCGGACAGGAATCTCCTACAATGAGCAGTTCTTC. Translation gives CASSEIRTGISYNEQFF.

The chain has TRBV19 and TRBJ2-3; 8 nucleotides match TRBD1. Trimming removed 6 bases from V and 3 bases from J; junction bases left unmatched: 5. CDR3 length: 14 amino acids. CDR1 LNHDA and CDR2 SQIVND come from the germline V gene (reference sequence). The CDR3 DNA reads as TGTGCCAGTAGGATCCAGGGGGCTACAGATACGCAGTATTTT. This translates into CASRIQGATDTQYF.

The chain is built from TRBV21-1 and TRBJ1-4; TRBD1, the table's D call, lacks a check against the DNA. TRBV21-1 is recorded as a pseudogene. The CDR3 covers 13 residues. For the CDR3, the DNA is TGTGCCTCCTCGGGACAGGGAGGAGAAAAACTGTTTTTT. Translation: CASSGQGGEKLFF.